The present entry profiles one TCR beta chain with its context. The sample comes from a study of T-cell memory formation after mild COVID-19. TCRdb re-called the 5' RACE reads through MiXCR, storing one row per CDR3 protein. The sample includes some 190,000 distinct CDR3 sequences, around 19% seen only once; the top ten take 2.4%. Source material: PBMCs or a T cell subset sorted from them (not recorded which). This TCR was sampled from an adult woman who had mild COVID-19 (a few samples of this study predate the infection). Cell type and time point are not known.

CDR3 nucleotides: TGTGCCAGCAGCGTAGTTGCAGGTCGCGCTGAAGCTTTCTTT. Encoded protein: CASSVVAGRAEAFF. This rearrangement joins TRBV9 to TRBJ1-1; no definite D call. This CDR3 region has 14 residues. Between the trimmed V and J ends, which lost 0 bases and 6 bases, there was a span of 12 bases. Looked up from germline, CDR1 is SGDLS and CDR2 is YYNGEE.